The present T cell receptor (beta chain) was sequenced within a study of regulatory T cells in long-lasting Graves disease. Findings of the study overall: Sample size, which was small, may have reduced accuracy.

This CDR3 is 14 amino acids long. The germline V gene encodes CDR1 SGHAT and CDR2 FQNNGV. V shed 6 bases and J shed 2 bases, with 11 bases lying between them. This sample's time point: newly diagnosed GD, antithyroid drugs for less than 3 months. The authors made the TCR library using RNA they extracted from PBMCs. The diagnosis of Graves' disease used American Thyroid Association guidelines. This clonotype has just a few counts. Its antigen is currently unknown. Construction of the TCR beta libraries employed iRepertoire HTBI primers in conjunction with Arm-PCR of CDR3 regions. TCRdb re-called the multiplex PCR reads with MiXCR, one entry per CDR3 protein. The sample consists of about 220,000 distinct CDR3 sequences, roughly 19% of them appearing once. These data also formed part of another study, on T cells in Graves' hyperthyroidism and ophthalmopathy.

Material: peripheral blood mononuclear cells (PBMCs), obtained at new diagnosis, from a patient treated with antithyroid drugs. This sequence was found in a woman aged 25 to 45 with Graves disease. The chain carries TRBV11-2 and TRBJ2-1; D possibly corresponds to TRBD2 (6 bases). CDR3 sequence (DNA): TGTGCCAGCAGTACGACTAGTCCCTACAATGAGCAGTTCTTC. This encodes CASSTTSPYNEQFF.